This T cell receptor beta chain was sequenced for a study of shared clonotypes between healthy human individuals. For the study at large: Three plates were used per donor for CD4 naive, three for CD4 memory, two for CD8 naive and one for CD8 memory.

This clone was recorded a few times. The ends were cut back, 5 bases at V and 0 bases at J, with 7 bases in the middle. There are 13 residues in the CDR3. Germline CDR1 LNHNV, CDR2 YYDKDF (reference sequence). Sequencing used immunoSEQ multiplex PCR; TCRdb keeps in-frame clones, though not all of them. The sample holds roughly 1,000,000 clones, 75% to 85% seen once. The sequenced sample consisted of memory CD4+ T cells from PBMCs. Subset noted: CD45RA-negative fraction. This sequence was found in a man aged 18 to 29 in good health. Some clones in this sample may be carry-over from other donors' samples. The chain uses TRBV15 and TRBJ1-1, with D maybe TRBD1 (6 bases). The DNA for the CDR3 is TGTGCCACCAGCGGGGGCATGAACACTGAAGCTTTCTTT. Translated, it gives CATSGGMNTEAFF. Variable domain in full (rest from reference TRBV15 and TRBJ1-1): DAMVIQNPRYQVTQFGKPVTLSCSQTLNHNVMYWYQQKSSQAPKLLFHYYDKDFNNEADTPDNFQSRRPNTSFCFLDIRSPGLGDTAMYLCATSGGMNTEAFFGQGTRLTVV.